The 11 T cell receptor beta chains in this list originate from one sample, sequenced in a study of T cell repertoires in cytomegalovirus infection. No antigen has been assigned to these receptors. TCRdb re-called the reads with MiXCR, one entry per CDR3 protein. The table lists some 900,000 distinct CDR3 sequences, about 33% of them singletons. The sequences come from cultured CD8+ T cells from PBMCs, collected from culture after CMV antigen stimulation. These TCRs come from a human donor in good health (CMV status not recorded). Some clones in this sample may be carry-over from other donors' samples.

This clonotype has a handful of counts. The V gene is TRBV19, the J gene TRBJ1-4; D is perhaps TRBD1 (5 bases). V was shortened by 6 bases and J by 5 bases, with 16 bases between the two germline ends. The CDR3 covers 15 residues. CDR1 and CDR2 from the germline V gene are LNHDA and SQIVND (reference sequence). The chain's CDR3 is CASSRTGGLNEKLFF. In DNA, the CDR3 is TGTGCCAGTAGCCGAACCGGGGGTTTAAATGAAAAACTGTTTTTT.

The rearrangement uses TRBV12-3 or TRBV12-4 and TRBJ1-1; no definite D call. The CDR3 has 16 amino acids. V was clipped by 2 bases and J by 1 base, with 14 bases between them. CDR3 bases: TGTGCCAGCAGTTTAAGCATAGGTTGGGGGAACACTGAAGCTTTCTTT. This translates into CASSLSIGWGNTEAFF.

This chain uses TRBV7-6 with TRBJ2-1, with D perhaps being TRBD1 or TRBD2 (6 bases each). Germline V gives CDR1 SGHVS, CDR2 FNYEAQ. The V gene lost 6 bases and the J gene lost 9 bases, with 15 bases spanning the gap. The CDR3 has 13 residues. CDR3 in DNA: TGTGCCAGCAGTCCTACCAGGGGAGGTGAGCAGTTCTTC. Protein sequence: CASSPTRGGEQFF.

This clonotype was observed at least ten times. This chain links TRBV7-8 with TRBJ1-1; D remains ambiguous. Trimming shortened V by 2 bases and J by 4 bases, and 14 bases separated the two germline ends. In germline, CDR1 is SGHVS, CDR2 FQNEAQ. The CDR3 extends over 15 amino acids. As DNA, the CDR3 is TGTGCCAGCAGCTTAAGTCTACGGGTTAGCACTGAAGCTTTCTTT. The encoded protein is CASSLSLRVSTEAFF.

The CDR3, as DNA: TGTGCCAGCACCCCTCGTAGCGGGATCAACACCGGGGAGCTGTTTTTT. This codes for CASTPRSGINTGELFF. The chain uses TRBV28 and TRBJ2-2; 8 bases map to TRBD2. CDR3 size: 16 residues. The V segment lost 7 bases and the J segment 2 bases; nucleotides outside the gene matches: 9. The germline CDR1 and CDR2 sequences are MDHEN and SYDVKM.

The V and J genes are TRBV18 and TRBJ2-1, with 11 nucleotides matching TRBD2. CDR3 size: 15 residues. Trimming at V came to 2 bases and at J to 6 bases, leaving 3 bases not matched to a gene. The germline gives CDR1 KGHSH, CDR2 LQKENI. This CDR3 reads CASSPELAGANEQFF. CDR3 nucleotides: TGTGCCAGCTCACCAGAACTAGCGGGGGCCAATGAGCAGTTCTTC.

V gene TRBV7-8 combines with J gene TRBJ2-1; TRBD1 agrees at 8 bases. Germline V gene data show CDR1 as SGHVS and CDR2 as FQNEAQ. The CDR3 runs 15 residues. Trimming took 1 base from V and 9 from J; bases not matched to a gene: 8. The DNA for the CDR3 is TGTGCCAGCAGCTTAGAACAGGGGGTAGGGTTTGAGCAGTTCTTC. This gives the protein CASSLEQGVGFEQFF.

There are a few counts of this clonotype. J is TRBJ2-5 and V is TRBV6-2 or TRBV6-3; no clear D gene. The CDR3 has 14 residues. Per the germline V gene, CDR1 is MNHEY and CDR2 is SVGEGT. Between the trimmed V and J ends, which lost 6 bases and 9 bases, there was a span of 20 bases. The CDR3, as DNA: TGTGCCAGCAGCCCCCCAGGCGGTCGTACTTCCCAGTACTTC. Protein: CASSPPGGRTSQYF.

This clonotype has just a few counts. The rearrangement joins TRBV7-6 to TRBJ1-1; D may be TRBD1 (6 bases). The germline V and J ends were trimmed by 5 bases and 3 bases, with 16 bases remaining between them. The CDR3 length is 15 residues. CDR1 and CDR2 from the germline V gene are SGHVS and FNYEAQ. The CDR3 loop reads CASSQGGGAYTEAFF. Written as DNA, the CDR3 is TGTGCCAGCAGCCAAGGGGGGGGGGCCTACACTGAAGCTTTCTTT. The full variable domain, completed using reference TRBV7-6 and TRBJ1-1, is GAGVSQSPRYKVTKRGQDVALRCDPISGHVSLYWYRQALGQGPEFLTYFNYEAQQDKSGLPNDRFSAERPEGSISTLTIQRTEQRDSAMYRCASSQGGGAYTEAFFGQGTRLTVV.

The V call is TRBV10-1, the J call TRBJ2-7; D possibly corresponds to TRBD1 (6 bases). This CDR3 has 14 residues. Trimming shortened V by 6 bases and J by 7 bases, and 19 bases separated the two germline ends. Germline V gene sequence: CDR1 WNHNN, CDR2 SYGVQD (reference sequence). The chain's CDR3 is CASSPGTYHMEQYF. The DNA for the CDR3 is TGCGCCAGCAGCCCCGGGACATACCATATGGAGCAGTACTTC.

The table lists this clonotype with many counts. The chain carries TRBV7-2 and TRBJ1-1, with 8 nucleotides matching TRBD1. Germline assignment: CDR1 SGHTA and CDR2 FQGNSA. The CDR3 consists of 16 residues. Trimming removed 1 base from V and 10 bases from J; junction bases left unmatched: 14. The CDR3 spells CASSLGGQGAFFGAFF. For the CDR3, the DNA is TGTGCCAGCAGCTTAGGAGGGCAGGGGGCTTTTTTTGGAGCTTTCTTT.